This T cell receptor beta chain was retrieved from a study of monozygotic twins with inflammatory bowel disease. Points from the study as a whole: Background noise in patient repertoires may stem from differing immunosuppressive treatments. The data offered no way to tell different T cell subtypes apart.

TCRdb re-called the 5' RACE reads and shows each CDR3 protein once, DNA omitted. Its clone listing holds about 440,000 distinct CDR3 sequences. The CDR3 is 17 amino acids. Per the germline V gene, CDR1 is SGHRS and CDR2 is YFSETQ. Comment on this clonotype: What it binds is not known.

The receptor comes from a human donor with ulcerative colitis or Crohn's disease, or a healthy co-twin of an affected twin (not recorded which). V gene TRBV5-1 combines with J gene TRBJ2-7; the D call of TRBD2 rests on TCRdb alone, since no DNA is present to check it. Sequenced material: blood. CDR3 in amino acids: CASSSSLLAGISYEQYF.